This note documents a single T cell receptor beta chain sequence. Its matching antigen is unknown. 13 Jbeta primers and 60 Vbeta primers were used for the PCR. Generated by immunoSEQ multiplex PCR, the TCRdb table keeps only in-frame clones and is missing some. In the table there are roughly 100,000 clones, approximately 84% of which are singletons. The data derive from a study of cytomegalovirus exposure and HLA in healthy donors. Overall study context: HLA-typed donors contributed about 85 million unique TCRs, which were held in an early data release. Membership in the Caucasian-associated ancestry cluster was found for 75% to 90% of almost 400 genotyped donors. Study observations and caveats: Sequencing likely produced, as an artifact, a cluster of highly shared sequence variants. Most TCR sequences were seen very rarely across donors, but some public TCRs occurred in many.

Deletions cut 2 bases from V and 1 base from J, with 9 bases between. The CDR3 length is 15 residues. The V gene's germline CDR1 is LNHDA and CDR2 SQIVND (reference sequence). The receptor was derived from a male donor in good health and CMV-seronegative. This rearrangement joins TRBV19 to TRBJ1-5; possible D gene TRBD1, 6 bases. The sample taken for sequencing was PBMCs. The CDR3 loop is CASSIPGDSNQPQHF. The CDR3 DNA is TGTGCCAGTAGTATACCAGGGGACAGCAATCAGCCCCAGCATTTT.